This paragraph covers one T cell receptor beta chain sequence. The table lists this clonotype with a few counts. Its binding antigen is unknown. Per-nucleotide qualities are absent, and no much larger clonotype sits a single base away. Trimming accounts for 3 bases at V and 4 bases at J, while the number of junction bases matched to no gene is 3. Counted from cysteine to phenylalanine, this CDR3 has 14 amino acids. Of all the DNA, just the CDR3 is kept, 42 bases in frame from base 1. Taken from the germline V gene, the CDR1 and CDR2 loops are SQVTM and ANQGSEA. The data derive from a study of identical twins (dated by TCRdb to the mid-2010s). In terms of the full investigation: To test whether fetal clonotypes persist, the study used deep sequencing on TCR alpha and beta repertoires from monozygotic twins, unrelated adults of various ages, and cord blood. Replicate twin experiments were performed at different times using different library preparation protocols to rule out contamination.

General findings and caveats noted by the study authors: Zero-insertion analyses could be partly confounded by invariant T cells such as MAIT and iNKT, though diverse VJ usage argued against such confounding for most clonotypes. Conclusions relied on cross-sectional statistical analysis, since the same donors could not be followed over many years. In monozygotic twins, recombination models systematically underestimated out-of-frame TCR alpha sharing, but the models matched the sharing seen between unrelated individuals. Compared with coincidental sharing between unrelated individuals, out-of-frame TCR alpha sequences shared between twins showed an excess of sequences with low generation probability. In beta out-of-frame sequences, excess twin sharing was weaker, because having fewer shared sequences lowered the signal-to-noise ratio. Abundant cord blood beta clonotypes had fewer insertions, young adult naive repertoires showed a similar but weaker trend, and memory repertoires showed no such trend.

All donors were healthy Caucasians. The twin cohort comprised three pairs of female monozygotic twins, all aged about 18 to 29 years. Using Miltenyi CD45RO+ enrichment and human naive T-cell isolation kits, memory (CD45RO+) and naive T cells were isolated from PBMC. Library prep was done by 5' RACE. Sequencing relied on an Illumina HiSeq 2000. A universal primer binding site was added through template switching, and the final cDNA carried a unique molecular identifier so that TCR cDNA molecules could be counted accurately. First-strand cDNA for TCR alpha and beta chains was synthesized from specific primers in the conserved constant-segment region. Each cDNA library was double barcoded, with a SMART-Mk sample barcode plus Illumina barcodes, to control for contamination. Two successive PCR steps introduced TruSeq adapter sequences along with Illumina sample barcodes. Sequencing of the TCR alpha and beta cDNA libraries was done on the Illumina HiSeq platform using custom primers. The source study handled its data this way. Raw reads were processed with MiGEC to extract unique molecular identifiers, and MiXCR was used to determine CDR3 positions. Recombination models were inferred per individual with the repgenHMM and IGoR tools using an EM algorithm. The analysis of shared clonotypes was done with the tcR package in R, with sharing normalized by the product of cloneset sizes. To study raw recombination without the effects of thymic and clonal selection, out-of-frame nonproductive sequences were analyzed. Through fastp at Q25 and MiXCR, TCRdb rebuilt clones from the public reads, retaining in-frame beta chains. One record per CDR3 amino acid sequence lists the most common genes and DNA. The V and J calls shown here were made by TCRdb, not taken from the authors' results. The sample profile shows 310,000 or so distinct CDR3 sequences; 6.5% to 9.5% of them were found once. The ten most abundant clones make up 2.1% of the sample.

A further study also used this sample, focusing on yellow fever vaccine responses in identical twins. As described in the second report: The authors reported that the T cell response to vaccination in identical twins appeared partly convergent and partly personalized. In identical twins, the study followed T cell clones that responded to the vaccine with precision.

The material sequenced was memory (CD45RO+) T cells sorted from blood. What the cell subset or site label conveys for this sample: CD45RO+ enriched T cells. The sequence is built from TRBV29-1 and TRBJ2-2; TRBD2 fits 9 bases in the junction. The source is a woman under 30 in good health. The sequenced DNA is TGCAGCGTTGATGCTAGCGGGACCACCGGGGAGCTGTTTTTT. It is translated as CSVDASGTTGELFF.